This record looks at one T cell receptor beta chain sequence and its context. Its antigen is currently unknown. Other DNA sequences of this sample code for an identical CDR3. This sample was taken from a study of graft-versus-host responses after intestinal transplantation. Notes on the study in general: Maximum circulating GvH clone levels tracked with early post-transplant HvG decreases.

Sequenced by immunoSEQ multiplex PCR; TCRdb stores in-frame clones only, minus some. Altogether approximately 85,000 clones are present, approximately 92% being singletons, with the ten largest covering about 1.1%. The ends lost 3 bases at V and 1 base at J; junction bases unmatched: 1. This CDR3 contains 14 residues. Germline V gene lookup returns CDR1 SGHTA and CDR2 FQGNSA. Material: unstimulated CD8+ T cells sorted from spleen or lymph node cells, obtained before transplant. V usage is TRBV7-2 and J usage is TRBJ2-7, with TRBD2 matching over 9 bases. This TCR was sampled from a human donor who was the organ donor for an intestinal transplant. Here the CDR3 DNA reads TGTGCCAGCAGCTTTCTAGCGGGGTCCTACGAGCAGTACTTC. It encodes CASSFLAGSYEQYF.